This T cell receptor (beta chain) was identified during a study of blood T cell repertoires in COVID-19. As for the study in general: There were acute and convalescent COVID-19 samples, and they came from the United States, Italy and Spain. PBMCs, B-cell-depleted T cells, or T cells were the source of the cDNA or gDNA that made up the material.

Assay: immunoSEQ multiplex PCR; the TCRdb copy retains only in-frame clones and omits some. The table includes about 200,000 clones, 80% detected once. Participants spanned ages roughly 18 to 95 years and resided in about 24 US areas. Each participant's cohort was designated according to participant-reported clinical history. This clone is medium-sized in the sample. This CDR3 is built from 15 residues. CDR1 and CDR2 (germline): MNHNS, SASEGT. Losses at the gene ends were 1 base for V and 0 bases for J; bases not matched to a gene: 3. The rearrangement joins TRBV6-1 to TRBJ2-7; 7 bases agree with TRBD2. Sequenced input: PBMCs or T cells enriched from blood (not recorded which). The sequence came from a woman aged 40 to 50 with acute COVID-19. The CDR3 region is CASSEVGEGSYEQYF. CDR3 bases: TGTGCCAGCAGTGAAGTGGGGGAGGGCTCCTACGAGCAGTACTTC.